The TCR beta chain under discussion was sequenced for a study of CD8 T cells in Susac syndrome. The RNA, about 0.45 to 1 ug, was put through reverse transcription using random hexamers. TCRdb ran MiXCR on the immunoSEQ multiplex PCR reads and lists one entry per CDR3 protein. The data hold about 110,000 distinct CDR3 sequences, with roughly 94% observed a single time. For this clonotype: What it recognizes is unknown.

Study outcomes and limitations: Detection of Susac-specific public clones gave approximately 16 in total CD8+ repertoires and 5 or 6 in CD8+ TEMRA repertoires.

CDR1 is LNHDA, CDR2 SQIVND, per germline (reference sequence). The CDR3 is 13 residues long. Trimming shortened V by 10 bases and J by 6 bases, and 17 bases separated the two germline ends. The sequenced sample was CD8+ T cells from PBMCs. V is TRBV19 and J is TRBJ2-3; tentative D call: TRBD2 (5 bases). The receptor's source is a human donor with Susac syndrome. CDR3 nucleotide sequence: TGTGCCATAAGCAAAACCGAGCGGGATACGCAGTATTTT. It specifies CAISKTERDTQYF.